The 24 T cell receptor beta chains listed next were all sequenced from one sample in a study of T cell responses to AZD1222 COVID-19 vaccine. The repertoire was sequenced with immunoSEQ multiplex PCR; TCRdb's copy has only in-frame clones and lacks some. Among roughly 100,000 clones listed, nearly 90% were seen once. Sequences were derived from peripheral blood, sampled on day 0 of AZD1222 vaccination. The receptors here all came from an adult in good health.

The count of this clone is one. The V and J genes are TRBV4-3 and TRBJ1-6; weak D call: TRBD1 (5 bases). CDR1 LGHNA and CDR2 YSLEER come from the germline V gene. This CDR3 comprises 14 residues. Trimming stripped 3 bases from V and 8 bases from J, with 11 bases between. CDR3 nucleotides: TGCGCCAGCAGCCAGGACCCAGGGTATTCACCCCTCCACTTT. It codes for CASSQDPGYSPLHF.

This rearrangement joins TRBV19 to TRBJ2-1, with TRBD2 matching 9 bases. Germline CDR1 and CDR2: LNHDA and SQIVND (reference sequence). The trim removed 7 bases at V and 10 bases at J, leaving 11 bases unmatched. The CDR3 consists of 14 residues. The CDR3, as DNA: TGTGCCAGTATAAAGCGGGAGGATTCGGGGGAGCAGTTCTTC. Protein sequence: CASIKREDSGEQFF.

The chain is built from TRBV2 and TRBJ1-2, with D perhaps TRBD1 (6 bases). The V gene's germline CDR1 is SNHLY and CDR2 FYNNEI. The CDR3 spans 13 residues. V lost 4 bases and J lost 4, with 10 bases in between. The CDR3 loop reads CASSGGGGYGYTF. CDR3 sequence (DNA): TGTGCCAGCAGTGGTGGAGGGGGCTATGGCTACACCTTC.

In this sample, this clone turned up once. The chain recombines TRBV11-2 with TRBJ1-1; no reliable D call. Germline loops: CDR1 SGHAT, CDR2 FQNNGV. Trimming pared 0 bases from V and 4 bases from J, leaving 9 bases between. The CDR3 extends over 14 amino acids. This chain's CDR3 is CASSLELSRTEAFF. The CDR3 region has the DNA TGTGCCAGCAGCTTAGAATTGAGTCGCACTGAAGCTTTCTTT. The complete variable domain, with remaining parts taken from reference TRBV11-2 and TRBJ1-1, reads EAGVAQSPRYKIIEKRQSVAFWCNPISGHATLYWYQQILGQGPKLLIQFQNNGVVDDSQLPKDRFSAERLKGVDSTLKIQPAKLEDSAVYLCASSLELSRTEAFFGQGTRLTVV.

J is TRBJ1-2 and V is TRBV7-9, with D perhaps TRBD1 (5 bases). The germline V gene encodes CDR1 SEHNR and CDR2 FQNEAQ (reference sequence). This CDR3 has 15 amino acids. Trimming stripped 5 bases from V and 3 bases from J, with 16 bases between. CDR3 in DNA: TGTGCCAGCAGCCTCCGAGGGGCGCGGGACTATGGCTACACCTTC. Its translation: CASSLRGARDYGYTF.

The CDR3 spells CASSLNLNTEAFF. In DNA form, the CDR3 reads TGTGCCAGCAGCCTAAACTTGAACACTGAAGCTTTCTTT. The chain uses TRBV27 and TRBJ1-1; D uncertain. Germline lookup yields CDR1 MNHEY and CDR2 SMNVEV (reference sequence). The CDR3 contains 13 residues. V lost 6 bases and J 0 bases, leaving 8 bases between the germline ends.

This chain links TRBV11-2 with TRBJ2-7, with D possibly being TRBD2 (5 bases). V lost 4 bases and J 6 bases, leaving 13 bases between the germline ends. This CDR3 contains 13 residues. Per germline, CDR1 SGHAT and CDR2 FQNNGV. The CDR3 DNA reads TGTGCCAGCAGCTCCGCGGGCATTCGCGAGCAGTACGTC. This encodes CASSSAGIREQYV.

This clone showed up just once. The chain uses TRBV6-2 or TRBV6-3 and TRBJ2-7, with 8 bases fitting TRBD1. The CDR3 extends over 17 amino acids. V was pared by 5 bases and J by 2 bases, with 14 bases of the junction left unmatched. Germline V gene sequence: CDR1 MNHEY, CDR2 SVGEGT. CDR3 sequence reads: CASSSLPRDRFAYEQYF. The CDR3 DNA is TGTGCCAGCAGTAGCCTACCTCGGGACAGGTTTGCCTACGAGCAGTACTTC.

V usage is TRBV18 and J usage is TRBJ1-6; 7 nucleotides align to TRBD1. Trimming at V came to 3 bases and at J to 6 bases, leaving 8 bases not matched to a gene. The CDR3 runs to 16 residues. Germline V CDR1 and CDR2: KGHSH, LQKENI. CDR3 amino acids: CASSPRQGSSNSPLHF. CDR3 sequence (DNA): TGTGCCAGCTCACCGCGACAGGGATCGAGTAATTCACCCCTCCACTTT.

The V call is TRBV18, the J call TRBJ1-5, with 8 positions matching TRBD1. The CDR3 has 17 residues. J was trimmed by 1 base and V by 3 bases; bases with no gene match: 8. Per germline, CDR1 KGHSH and CDR2 LQKENI. The CDR3 nucleotides read TGTGCCAGCTCACCTGATAGGACAGGGAAAAGCAATCAGCCCCAGCATTTT. It codes for CASSPDRTGKSNQPQHF.

The CDR3 spells CASSSGGPGNTIYF. The DNA for the CDR3 is TGTGCCAGCAGTTCGGGGGGGCCAGGAAACACCATATATTTT. This chain links TRBV6-5 with TRBJ1-3, with D maybe TRBD1 (6 bases). In germline, CDR1 is MNHEY, CDR2 SVGAGI. V was pared by 4 bases and J by 4 bases, with 11 bases between. The CDR3 sequence is 14 residues long.

This clone was counted only a few times. The J gene is TRBJ1-2, the V gene TRBV19; D is ambiguous. The V gene lost 10 bases and the J gene lost 5 bases, with 8 bases spanning the gap. Germline V lookup: CDR1 LNHDA, CDR2 SQIVND (reference sequence). The CDR3 runs 10 residues. The CDR3 sequence is CATGTYGYTF. The CDR3, as DNA: TGTGCCACGGGAACTTATGGCTACACCTTC.

This chain uses TRBV2 with TRBJ1-2; 8 bases match TRBD1. V trimming: 2 bases; J trimming: 6 bases; junction bases outside the gene matches: 2. CDR3 length equals 13 residues. Germline V gene lookup returns CDR1 SNHLY and CDR2 FYNNEI. DNA for the CDR3: TGTGCCAGCAGTGAACTGACAGGGGATGGCTACACCTTC. It specifies CASSELTGDGYTF.

This clone came up a few times. The junction departs from the called germline gene at one end, perhaps through a read error. This rearrangement joins TRBV6-4 to TRBJ1-5; maybe TRBD1 (5 bases). The CDR3 spans 16 residues. Germline assignment: CDR1 MRHNA and CDR2 SNTAGT. CDR3 sequence (DNA): TGTGCCAGCAGTGGGCAGGGAATGAGTAGCTATCAGCCCCAGCATTTT. As protein: CASSGQGMSSYQPQHF.

In DNA, the CDR3 is TGTGCCAGCAGTCGGACAGGGGGCACCGGGGAGCTGTTTTTT. This translates into CASSRTGGTGELFF. The chain has TRBV6-2 or TRBV6-3 and TRBJ2-2; 10 nucleotides match TRBD1. Germline V lookup: CDR1 MNHEY, CDR2 SVGEGT. The trim removed 5 bases at V and 4 bases at J, leaving 1 base unmatched. The CDR3 sequence is 14 residues long.

V is TRBV14 and J is TRBJ2-1; D may correspond to TRBD1 or TRBD2 (5 bases each). The CDR3 is 16 amino acids. CDR1 is SGHDN and CDR2 is FVKESK in the germline V gene. Trimming removed 0 bases at V and 8 bases at J, with 17 bases between. CDR3 in amino acids: CASSQDFTAGRDEQFF. The CDR3 DNA sequence: TGTGCCAGCAGCCAAGATTTCACGGCAGGGAGAGATGAGCAGTTCTTC.

This chain uses TRBV19 with TRBJ2-1; possibly TRBD1 for D (6 bases). Germline loops: CDR1 LNHDA, CDR2 SQIVND (reference sequence). The CDR3 runs to 15 residues. Deletions cut 7 bases from V and 0 bases from J, with 13 bases between. In nucleotides, the CDR3 is TGTGCCAGTAAGAACGACAGGTCCTCCTACAATGAGCAGTTCTTC. Its protein is CASKNDRSSYNEQFF.

Concerning this clone itself: At one end, the junction sequence differs from germline, possibly due to a read error. The gene calls are TRBV7-7 and TRBJ1-5; D remains unclear. CDR3 size: 13 residues. Germline V gene lookup returns CDR1 SSHAT and CDR2 FNYEAQ (reference sequence). CDR3 loop: CASSLREGQPQHF. CDR3 in DNA: TGTGCTAGCAGCTTGAGAGAAGGTCAGCCCCAGCATTTT.

This clone turned up a few times. This chain uses TRBV28 with TRBJ1-1; D possibly corresponds to TRBD1 (6 bases). Germline-derived CDR1 and CDR2 are MDHEN and SYDVKM. CDR3 length: 17 residues. V was pared by 4 bases and J by 2 bases, with 20 bases between. The CDR3 loop is CASSSPGEGGLNTEAFF. CDR3 DNA sequence: TGTGCCAGCAGTTCCCCGGGGGAGGGGGGGCTTAACACTGAAGCTTTCTTT.

This chain connects TRBV28 to TRBJ1-2; 8 bases line up with TRBD1. The CDR3 loop spans 11 amino acids. The junction had 2 bases not matched to a gene; V was cut back by 10 bases and J by 4 bases. Germline loops: CDR1 MDHEN, CDR2 SYDVKM. The CDR3 coding sequence is TGTGCCACTCAGGGGGCCTATGGCTACACCTTC. Translated: CATQGAYGYTF.

There are a few counts of this clone. The chain is built from TRBV18 and TRBJ2-5; weak D call: TRBD1 (5 bases). The V end was cut by 3 bases, the J end by 0 bases, with 11 bases between. There are 15 residues in the CDR3. Germline CDR1 and CDR2: KGHSH and LQKENI. CDR3 residues: CASSPLTDNQETQYF. CDR3 coding DNA: TGTGCCAGCTCACCGCTGACAGACAACCAAGAGACCCAGTACTTC.

The V and J genes are TRBV7-9 and TRBJ2-3, with unresolved D. In germline, CDR1 is SEHNR, CDR2 FQNEAQ (reference sequence). The CDR3 is 14 residues long. V gave up 0 bases and J gave up 2 bases, with 6 bases separating them. The chain's CDR3 is CASSLARDTDTQYF. Here the CDR3 DNA reads TGTGCCAGCAGCTTAGCACGAGACACAGATACGCAGTATTTT.

The chain is built from TRBV3-1 (or the pseudogene TRBV3-2) and TRBJ2-7, with 9 bases matching TRBD1. This CDR3 spans 18 amino acids. Germline V gene data show CDR1 as LGHDT and CDR2 as YNNKEL (reference sequence). Trimming took 0 bases from V and 0 from J; bases not matched to a gene: 9. CDR3 in amino acids: CASSQDLAGQGLSYEQYF. CDR3 nucleotide sequence: TGTGCCAGCAGCCAAGATCTCGCGGGACAGGGCCTCTCCTACGAGCAGTACTTC.

The chain employs TRBV6-5 and TRBJ2-3; D unresolved. The V and J ends lost 6 bases and 4 bases respectively, with 14 bases between them. Germline-derived CDR1 and CDR2 are MNHEY and SVGAGI. This CDR3 is 14 amino acids long. The CDR3 bases are TGTGCCAGCAGCCCAACCTTAGTCCCAGATACGCAGTATTTT. Protein sequence: CASSPTLVPDTQYF.